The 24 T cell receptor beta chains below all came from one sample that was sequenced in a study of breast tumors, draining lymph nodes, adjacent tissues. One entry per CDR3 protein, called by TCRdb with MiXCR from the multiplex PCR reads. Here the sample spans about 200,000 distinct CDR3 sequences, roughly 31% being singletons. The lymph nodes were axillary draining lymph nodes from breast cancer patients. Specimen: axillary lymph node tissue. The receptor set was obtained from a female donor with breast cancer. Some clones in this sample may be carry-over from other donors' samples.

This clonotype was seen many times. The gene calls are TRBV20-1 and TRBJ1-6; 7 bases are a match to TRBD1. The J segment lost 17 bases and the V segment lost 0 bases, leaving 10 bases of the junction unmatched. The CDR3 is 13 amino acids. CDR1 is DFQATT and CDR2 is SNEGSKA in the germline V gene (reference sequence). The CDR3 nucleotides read TGCAGTGCTAGAGATGGCTCAGGGGGGGCGATCCACTTT. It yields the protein CSARDGSGGAIHF.

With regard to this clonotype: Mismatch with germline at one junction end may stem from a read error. CDR3 nucleotide sequence: TGTGCCAGCAGTCACTCGAAAGGAGATACGCAGTATTTT. It translates to CASSHSKGDTQYF. The chain links TRBV6-2 or TRBV6-3 to TRBJ2-3, with unresolved D. The germline gives CDR1 MNHEY, CDR2 SVGEGT. CDR3 size: 13 residues.

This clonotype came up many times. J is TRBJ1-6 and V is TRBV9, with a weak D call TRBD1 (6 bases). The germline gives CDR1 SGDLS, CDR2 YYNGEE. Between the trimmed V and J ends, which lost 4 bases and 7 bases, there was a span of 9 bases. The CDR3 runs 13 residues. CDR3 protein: CASSRDNNSPLHF. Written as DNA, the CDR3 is TGTGCCAGCAGCCGGGACAACAATTCACCCCTCCACTTT.

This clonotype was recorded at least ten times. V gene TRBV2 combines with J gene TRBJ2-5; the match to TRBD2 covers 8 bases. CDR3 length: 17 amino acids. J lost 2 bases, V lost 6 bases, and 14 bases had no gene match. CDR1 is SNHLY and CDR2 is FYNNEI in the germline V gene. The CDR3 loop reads CASSGHRLAMTQETQYF. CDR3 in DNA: TGTGCCAGCAGCGGTCATCGACTAGCGATGACGCAAGAGACCCAGTACTTC.

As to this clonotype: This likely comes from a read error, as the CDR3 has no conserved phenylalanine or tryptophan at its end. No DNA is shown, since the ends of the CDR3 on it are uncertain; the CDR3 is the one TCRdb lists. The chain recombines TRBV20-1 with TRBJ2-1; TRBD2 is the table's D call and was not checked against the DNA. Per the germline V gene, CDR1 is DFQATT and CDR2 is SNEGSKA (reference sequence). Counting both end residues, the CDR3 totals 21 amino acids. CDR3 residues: CSAIGLPLGVGWVFPTMSSSS.

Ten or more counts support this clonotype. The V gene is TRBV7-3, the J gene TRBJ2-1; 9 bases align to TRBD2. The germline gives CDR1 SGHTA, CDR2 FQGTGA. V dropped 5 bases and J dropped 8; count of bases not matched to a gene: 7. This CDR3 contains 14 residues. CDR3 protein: CASSQRGAVHEQFF. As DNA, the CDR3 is TGTGCCAGCAGCCAGCGGGGGGCTGTCCATGAGCAGTTCTTC.

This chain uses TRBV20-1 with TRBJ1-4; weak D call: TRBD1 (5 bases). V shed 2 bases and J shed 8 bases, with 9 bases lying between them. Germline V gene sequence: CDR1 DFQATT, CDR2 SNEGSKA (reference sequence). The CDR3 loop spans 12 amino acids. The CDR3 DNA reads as TGCAGTGCTAGAAACAGGAACGAAAAACTGTTTTTT. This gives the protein CSARNRNEKLFF.

DNA of the CDR3: TGTGCCAGCAGGGAACAGGGGGCGCGAAATTCACCCCTCCACTTT. It translates to CASREQGARNSPLHF. J is TRBJ1-6 and V is TRBV2, with 9 positions matching TRBD1. CDR3 size: 15 residues. After removal of 6 bases from V and 7 bases from J, the junction contained 7 bases not matched to a gene. In germline, CDR1 is SNHLY, CDR2 FYNNEI.

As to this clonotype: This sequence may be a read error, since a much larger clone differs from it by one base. The chain's CDR3 is CASSPPGPEQLF. As DNA, the CDR3 is TGTGCCAGCAGCCCCCCGGGCCCAGAGCAGCTCTTC. J is TRBJ2-1 and V is TRBV11-3; no firm D call. CDR1 SGHNT and CDR2 YENEEA come from the germline V gene. CDR3 length: 12 amino acids.

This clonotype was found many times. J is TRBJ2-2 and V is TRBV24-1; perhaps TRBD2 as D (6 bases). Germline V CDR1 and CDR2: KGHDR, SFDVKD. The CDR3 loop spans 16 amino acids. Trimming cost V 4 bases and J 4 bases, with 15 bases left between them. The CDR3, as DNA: TGTGCCACCAGTGACCCCTCGAGCGGGCCCACCGGGGAGCTGTTTTTT. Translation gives CATSDPSSGPTGELFF.

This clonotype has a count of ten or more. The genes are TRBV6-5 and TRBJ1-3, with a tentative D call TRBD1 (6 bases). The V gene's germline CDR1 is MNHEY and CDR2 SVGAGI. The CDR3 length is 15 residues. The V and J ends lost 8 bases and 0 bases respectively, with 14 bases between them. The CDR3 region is CASGQDRYSGNTIYF. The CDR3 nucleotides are TGTGCCAGCGGTCAAGACAGGTACTCTGGAAACACCATATATTTT.

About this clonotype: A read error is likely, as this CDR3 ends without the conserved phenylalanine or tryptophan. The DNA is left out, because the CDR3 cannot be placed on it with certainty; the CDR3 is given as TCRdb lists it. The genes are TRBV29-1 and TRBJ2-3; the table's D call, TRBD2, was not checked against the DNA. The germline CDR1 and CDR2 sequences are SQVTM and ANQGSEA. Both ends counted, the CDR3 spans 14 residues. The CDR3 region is CSVAREGLIDTQYL.

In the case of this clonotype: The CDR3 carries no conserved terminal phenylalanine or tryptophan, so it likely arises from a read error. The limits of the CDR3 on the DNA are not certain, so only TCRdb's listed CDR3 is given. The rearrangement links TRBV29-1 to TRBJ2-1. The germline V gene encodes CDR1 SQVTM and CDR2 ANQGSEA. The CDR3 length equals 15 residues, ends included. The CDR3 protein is CSVGMGYSSYNEQSL.

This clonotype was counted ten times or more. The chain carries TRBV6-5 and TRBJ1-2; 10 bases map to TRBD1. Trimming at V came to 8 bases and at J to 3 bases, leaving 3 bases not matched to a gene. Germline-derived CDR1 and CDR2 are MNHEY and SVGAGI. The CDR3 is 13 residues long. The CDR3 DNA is TGTGCCAGCCGCGGACAGGGGGACTATGGCTACACCTTC. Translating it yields CASRGQGDYGYTF.

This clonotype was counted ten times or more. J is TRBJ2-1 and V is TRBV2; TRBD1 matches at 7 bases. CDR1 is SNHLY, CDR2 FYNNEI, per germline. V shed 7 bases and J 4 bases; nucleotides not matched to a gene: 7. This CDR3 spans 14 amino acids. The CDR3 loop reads CASTRTGAYNEQFF. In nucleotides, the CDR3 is TGTGCCAGCACACGAACAGGGGCATACAATGAGCAGTTCTTC.

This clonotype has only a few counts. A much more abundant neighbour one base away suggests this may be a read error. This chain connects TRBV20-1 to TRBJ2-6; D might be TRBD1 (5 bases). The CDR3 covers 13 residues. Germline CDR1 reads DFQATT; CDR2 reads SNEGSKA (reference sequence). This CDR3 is CSAPFSGANALTF. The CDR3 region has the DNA TGCAGTGCTCCTTTCTCTGGGGCCAACGCCCTGACTTTC.

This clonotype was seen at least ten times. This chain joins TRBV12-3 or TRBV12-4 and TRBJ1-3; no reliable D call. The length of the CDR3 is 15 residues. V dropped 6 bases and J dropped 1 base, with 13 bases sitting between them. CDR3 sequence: CASRDTQVSGNTIYF. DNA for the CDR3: TGTGCCAGCAGAGATACGCAGGTGTCTGGAAACACCATATATTTT.

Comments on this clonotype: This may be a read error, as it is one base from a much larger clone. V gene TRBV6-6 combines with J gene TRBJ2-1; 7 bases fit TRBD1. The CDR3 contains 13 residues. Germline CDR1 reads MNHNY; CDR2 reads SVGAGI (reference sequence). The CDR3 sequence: CAGSYAAGTARFF. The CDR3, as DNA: TGTGCCGGCAGTTACGCCGCCGGGACAGCTCGCTTCTTC.

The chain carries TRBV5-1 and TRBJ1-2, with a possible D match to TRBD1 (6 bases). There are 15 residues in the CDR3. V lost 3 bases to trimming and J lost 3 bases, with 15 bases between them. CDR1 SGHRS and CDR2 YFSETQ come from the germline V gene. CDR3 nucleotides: TGCGCCAGCAGCTATGGGGCAGGGGAGGACTATGGCTACACCTTC. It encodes CASSYGAGEDYGYTF.

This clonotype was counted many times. CDR3 region: CASSLELAAPPSYEQYF. The CDR3, as DNA: TGTGCCAGCAGCTTAGAACTAGCGGCACCGCCCTCCTACGAGCAGTACTTC. This chain uses TRBV11-3 with TRBJ2-7; 8 nucleotides agree with TRBD2. The germline V gene has CDR1 SGHNT and CDR2 YENEEA. V lost 0 bases and J lost 0; bases outside the gene matches: 7. The CDR3 is 17 residues long.

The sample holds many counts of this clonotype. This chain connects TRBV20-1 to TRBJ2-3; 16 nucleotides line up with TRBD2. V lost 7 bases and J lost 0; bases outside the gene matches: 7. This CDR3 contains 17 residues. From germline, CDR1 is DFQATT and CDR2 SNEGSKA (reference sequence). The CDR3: CSGGLAGGDSSTDTQYF. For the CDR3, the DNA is TGCAGTGGGGGACTAGCGGGAGGGGATTCTAGCACAGATACGCAGTATTTT.

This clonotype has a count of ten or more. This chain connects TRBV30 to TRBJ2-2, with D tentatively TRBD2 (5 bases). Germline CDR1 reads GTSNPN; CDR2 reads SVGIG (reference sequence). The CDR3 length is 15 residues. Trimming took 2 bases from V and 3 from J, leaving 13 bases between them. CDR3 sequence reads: CAWSRVGVDTGELFF. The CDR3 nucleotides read TGTGCCTGGAGTAGGGTGGGAGTTGACACCGGGGAGCTGTTTTTT.

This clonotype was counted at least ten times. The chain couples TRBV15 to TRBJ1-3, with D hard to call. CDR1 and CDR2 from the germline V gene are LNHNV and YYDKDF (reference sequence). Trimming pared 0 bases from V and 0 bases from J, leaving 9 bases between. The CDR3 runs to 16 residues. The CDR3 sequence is CATSRDPLLSGNTIYF. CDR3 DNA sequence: TGTGCCACCAGCAGAGATCCCCTACTCTCTGGAAACACCATATATTTT.

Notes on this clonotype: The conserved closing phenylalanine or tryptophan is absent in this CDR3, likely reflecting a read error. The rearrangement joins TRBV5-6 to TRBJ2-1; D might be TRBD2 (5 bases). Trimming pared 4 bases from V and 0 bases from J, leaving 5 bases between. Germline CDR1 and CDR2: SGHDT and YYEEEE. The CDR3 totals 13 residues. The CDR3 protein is CASSGLSYNEQFL. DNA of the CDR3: TGTGCCAGCAGCGGACTCTCCTACAATGAGCAGTTCCTC.